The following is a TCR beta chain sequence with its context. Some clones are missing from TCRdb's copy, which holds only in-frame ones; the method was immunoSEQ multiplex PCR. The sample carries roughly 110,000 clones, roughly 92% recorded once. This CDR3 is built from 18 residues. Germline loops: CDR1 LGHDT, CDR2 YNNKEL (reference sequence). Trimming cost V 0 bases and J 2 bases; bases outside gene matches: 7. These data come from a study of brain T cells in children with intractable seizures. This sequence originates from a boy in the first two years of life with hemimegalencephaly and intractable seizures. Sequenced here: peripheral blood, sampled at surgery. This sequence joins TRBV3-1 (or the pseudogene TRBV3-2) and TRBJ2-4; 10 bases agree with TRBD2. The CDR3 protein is CASSQDRYSGRSKNIQYF. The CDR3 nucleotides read TGTGCCAGCAGCCAAGATCGGTATAGCGGGAGGTCCAAAAACATTCAGTACTTC.